This paragraph reports one T cell receptor beta chain. This record belongs to a study of blood T cell repertoires in COVID-19. At the level of the study: Sites across the United States, Italy and Spain contributed samples from acute and convalescent COVID-19.

The CDR3 spans 16 residues. With 3 bases removed from V and 0 bases from J, the gap between germline ends came to 11 bases. Germline CDR1 MNHEY, CDR2 SMNVEV (reference sequence). Authors' analysis steps: Estimated nucleated cell counts came from reference gene primer amplification. Produced via immunoSEQ multiplex PCR; TCRdb's table is partial and in-frame only. V and J calls and clone size are given by that table; D and trimming were obtained from the DNA. The sample records 150,000 to 200,000 clones, roughly 87% being singletons. Material: peripheral blood. The V and J genes are TRBV27 and TRBJ1-4; D gene unclear. This sequence was found in a man aged 55 to 70 with active or convalescent COVID-19. The CDR3 loop reads CASSLSSPPTNEKLFF. For the CDR3, the DNA is TGTGCCAGCAGTTTGAGCTCCCCACCAACTAATGAAAAACTGTTTTTT.